Each of the 12 T cell receptor beta chains below was sequenced from the same sample in a study of beta chain features in type 1 diabetes. Study results and limitations: Shortening that was moderate but significant affected the TCRB CDR3s of Type 1 diabetes patients in all four CD4+ subsets.

Antigens of these TCRs are unknown. Of the isolated RNA, all was reverse transcribed, and so the sequenced material was expressed TCRB transcripts. TCRdb keeps only in-frame clones here, not all; method: immunoSEQ multiplex PCR. The sample holds over 600,000 clones; 12% are singletons and the top ten take approximately 0.11%. The sequencing sample was made of naive CD4+ T cells from blood. These receptors all stem from a man younger than 40 with type 1 diabetes.

This clone turned up a few times. CDR3 loop: CASMEGTAPLNEQFF. The DNA for the CDR3 is TGTGCCAGCATGGAAGGTACGGCCCCTCTCAATGAGCAGTTCTTC. This chain connects TRBV25-1 to TRBJ2-1; D gene ambiguous. CDR1 is MGHDK and CDR2 is SYGVNS in the germline V gene. V lost 7 bases and J lost 6, with 19 bases in between. This CDR3 region has 15 residues.

This chain uses TRBV18 with TRBJ2-7, with TRBD1 matching over 11 bases. The J segment lost 5 bases and the V segment lost 2 bases, leaving 2 bases of the junction unmatched. This CDR3 region has 14 residues. Germline-derived CDR1 and CDR2 are KGHSH and LQKENI. In DNA, the CDR3 is TGTGCCAGCTCACCAAGGGACAGGGGGAACGAGCAGTACTTC. This encodes CASSPRDRGNEQYF.

The gene calls are TRBV2 and TRBJ2-5; no reliable D call. Germline V gene lookup returns CDR1 SNHLY and CDR2 FYNNEI. The CDR3 sequence is 13 residues long. V lost 7 bases to trimming and J lost 2 bases, with 11 bases between them. CDR3: CASTRTGQETQYF. The CDR3 region has the DNA TGTGCCAGCACTAGGACCGGGCAAGAGACCCAGTACTTC.

The chain carries TRBV7-9 and TRBJ2-1; 10 bases line up with TRBD2. The CDR3 is 17 amino acids. After removal of 2 bases from V and 4 bases from J, the junction contained 8 bases not matched to a gene. In germline, CDR1 is SEHNR, CDR2 FQNEAQ (reference sequence). CDR3 nucleotides: TGTGCCAGCAGCTTAAGGAGTAGCGGGGGGATATACAATGAGCAGTTCTTC. Its protein is CASSLRSSGGIYNEQFF.

CDR3 DNA sequence: TGTGCCAGCAGTTACAGAAATGAGCAGTTCTTC. As protein: CASSYRNEQFF. This chain links TRBV6-5 with TRBJ2-1; D is unresolved. Germline assignment: CDR1 MNHEY and CDR2 SVGAGI. The CDR3 is 11 residues long. V lost 2 bases to trimming and J lost 7 bases, with 3 bases between them.

The chain links TRBV7-9 to TRBJ1-1, with 7 bases aligning to TRBD1. Losses at the gene ends were 5 bases for V and 4 bases for J; bases not matched to a gene: 13. Germline V CDR1 and CDR2: SEHNR, FQNEAQ (reference sequence). CDR3 length equals 16 residues. The DNA of the CDR3 is TGTGCCAGCAGCCCCGCCGGACAGGTTTTGGGCACTGAAGCTTTCTTT. Its translation: CASSPAGQVLGTEAFF.

The CDR3 here is CASSPQGAQPQHF. DNA for the CDR3: TGCGCCAGCAGCCCCCAGGGGGCTCAGCCCCAGCATTTT. The chain carries TRBV5-1 and TRBJ1-5; 8 bases map to TRBD1. Germline lookup yields CDR1 SGHRS and CDR2 YFSETQ. V was clipped by 4 bases and J by 6 bases; unmatched bases: 3. This CDR3 spans 13 amino acids.

This clone was detected a few times. CDR3: CASSYGIGNYGYTF. DNA for the CDR3: TGTGCCAGCAGTTACGGAATAGGTAACTATGGCTACACCTTC. V usage is TRBV6-5 and J usage is TRBJ1-2; D remains unclear. V shed 2 bases and J shed 1 base, with 8 bases lying between them. CDR1 and CDR2 (germline): MNHEY, SVGAGI. The CDR3 has 14 amino acids.

The genes are TRBV5-1 and TRBJ2-3; D may correspond to TRBD1 or TRBD2 (6 bases each). Germline-derived CDR1 and CDR2 are SGHRS and YFSETQ. This CDR3 is built from 14 residues. Trimming took off 4 bases at V and 5 bases at J, with 14 bases between the two ends. The CDR3 loop reads CASSQQGGKDTQYF. The CDR3 DNA is TGCGCCAGCAGCCAACAGGGAGGTAAAGATACGCAGTATTTT.

V is TRBV4-2 and J is TRBJ1-4; D remains ambiguous. The V end lost 1 base, the J end lost 3 bases, and 12 bases lay between the germline ends. From germline, CDR1 is LGHNA and CDR2 YNFKEQ. CDR3 length equals 16 residues. The CDR3 sequence: CASSQVQHEANEKLFF. The CDR3 DNA is TGTGCCAGCAGCCAAGTTCAACATGAGGCTAATGAAAAACTGTTTTTT.

The chain joins TRBV10-3 to TRBJ1-3; 9 bases align to TRBD1. The V and J ends lost 4 bases and 2 bases, in that order; junction bases with no gene match: 3. From germline, CDR1 is ENHRY and CDR2 SYGVKD. The CDR3 has 15 residues. The CDR3 nucleotides read TGTGCCATCAGTGGTGGGGACAGGGCTGGAAACACCATATATTTT. The encoded protein is CAISGGDRAGNTIYF.

This sequence joins TRBV2 and TRBJ2-1, with 9 bases identical to TRBD1. This CDR3 region has 15 residues. With 7 bases clipped from V and 6 bases from J, the junction kept 10 bases outside the gene matches. Germline CDR1 and CDR2: SNHLY and FYNNEI. This CDR3 is CASTVPGTGLNEQFF. CDR3 DNA: TGTGCCAGCACGGTACCCGGGACAGGGCTCAATGAGCAGTTCTTC.